This TCR beta chain comes out of a study of CD8 T cells in ankylosing spondylitis. Study-wide results and limits: In reactive arthritis synovial fluid and blood, some motif variants had been reported before. Reportedly, matched ankylosing spondylitis synovial fluid was significantly enriched for disease-linked clones. Clones linked with disease were CD8+ and fairly uncommon in the peripheral blood.

In making TCR beta libraries, quantitative 5'-RACE with molecular barcodes was used. TCRdb called the 5' RACE reads again in MiXCR, with one record for every CDR3 protein. Among about 220,000 distinct CDR3 sequences listed, around 24% were seen once. The CDR3 has 17 residues. Germline CDR1 is SQVTM and CDR2 is ANQGSEA. V was clipped by 6 bases and J by 4 bases; unmatched bases: 13. As for this clonotype: Its antigen remains unknown.

The sequence was obtained from a male donor with ankylosing spondylitis or in good health (not recorded which). Sequencing was done on a sample of blood, either unsorted or a sorted T cell fraction (not recorded which). The J gene is TRBJ2-5, the V gene TRBV29-1; 14 bases line up with TRBD2. The CDR3 sequence is CSVHGTSGSLLRETQYF. CDR3 nucleotides: TGCAGCGTACACGGGACTAGCGGGAGCTTGCTACGAGAGACCCAGTACTTC.